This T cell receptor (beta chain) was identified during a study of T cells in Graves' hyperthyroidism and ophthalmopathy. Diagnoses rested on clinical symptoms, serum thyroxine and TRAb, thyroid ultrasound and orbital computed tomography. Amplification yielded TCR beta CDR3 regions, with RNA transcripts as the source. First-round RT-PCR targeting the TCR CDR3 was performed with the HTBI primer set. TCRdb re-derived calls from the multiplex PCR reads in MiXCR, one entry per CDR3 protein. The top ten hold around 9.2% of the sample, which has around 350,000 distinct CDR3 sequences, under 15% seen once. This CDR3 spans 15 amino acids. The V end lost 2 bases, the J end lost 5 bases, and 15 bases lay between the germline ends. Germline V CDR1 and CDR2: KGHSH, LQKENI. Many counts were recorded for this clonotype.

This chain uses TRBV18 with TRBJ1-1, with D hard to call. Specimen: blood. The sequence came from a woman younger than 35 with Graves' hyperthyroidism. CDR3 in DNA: TGTGCCAGCTCACCAGGGGTTGGGCAGGCGACTGAAGCTTTCTTT. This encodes CASSPGVGQATEAFF.